A selection of T cell receptor beta chains follows, all from one sample in a study of T cell repertoires in cytomegalovirus infection. TCRdb passed the reads through MiXCR, listing each CDR3 protein once. Of approximately 750,000 distinct CDR3 sequences in the sample, less than 40% are singletons; the top ten hold under 3%. Sequencing used PBMCs. The receptors shown here come from a human donor in good health (CMV status not recorded). Some clones in this sample may be carry-over from other donors' samples. The conserved cysteine and the conserved F or W are not part of the CDR3 here. Fields, in order: V gene, CDR3 protein.

V: TRBV19; CDR3: ASSTLDGQETQY
V: TRBV4-2; CDR3: ASSPTGTGLYNEQF
V: TRBV20-1; CDR3: SAARDRRVYEQY
V: TRBV6-1; CDR3: ASRRDAQKNTEAF
V: TRBV19; CDR3: ASTGLAEDYEQY
V: TRBV7-2; CDR3: ASSLGPVPAGA
V: TRBV10-3; CDR3: ASRGGATDTQY
V: TRBV7-6; CDR3: ASSYATGVYEQY
V: TRBV15; CDR3: ATSRVETQY
V: TRBV10-3; CDR3: AISDPRQGESGTQY
V: TRBV5-6; CDR3: ASSLQGFMNTEAF
V: TRBV5-6; CDR3: ASSLRRVGPETQY
V: TRBV10-2; CDR3: ASSENLANYGYT
V: TRBV28; CDR3: ASSLIRGQKETQY
V: TRBV5-4; CDR3: ASSFQGFDTEAF
V: TRBV6-5; CDR3: ASSYSFSGTDTQY
V: TRBV7-9; CDR3: ASRPTGATNEKLF
V: TRBV5-4; CDR3: ASSILPNSPLH
V: TRBV5-1; CDR3: ASSSAPGANVLT
V: TRBV18; CDR3: ASSPRSGSNTGELF
V: TRBV7-6; CDR3: ASSFGTPTYGYT
V: TRBV5-1; CDR3: ASSLGIGRTSGNTIY
V: TRBV7-3; CDR3: ASSSTSGGASEQF
V: TRBV20-1; CDR3: SASSGISRDKNIQY
V: TRBV28; CDR3: ASSSIDEQY
V: TRBV10-3; CDR3: AISESLGTGNQPQH
V: TRBV5-1; CDR3: ASSTQGGQETQY
V: TRBV7-3; CDR3: ASSLHSSLTSEAF
V: TRBV5-3; CDR3: ASRLYGGNQPQH
V: TRBV6-5; CDR3: ASGRVETQY
V: TRBV20-1; CDR3: SAPPRGSNQPQH
V: TRBV7-9; CDR3: ASSATGSSYEQY
V: TRBV28; CDR3: ASNVQGYNEKLF